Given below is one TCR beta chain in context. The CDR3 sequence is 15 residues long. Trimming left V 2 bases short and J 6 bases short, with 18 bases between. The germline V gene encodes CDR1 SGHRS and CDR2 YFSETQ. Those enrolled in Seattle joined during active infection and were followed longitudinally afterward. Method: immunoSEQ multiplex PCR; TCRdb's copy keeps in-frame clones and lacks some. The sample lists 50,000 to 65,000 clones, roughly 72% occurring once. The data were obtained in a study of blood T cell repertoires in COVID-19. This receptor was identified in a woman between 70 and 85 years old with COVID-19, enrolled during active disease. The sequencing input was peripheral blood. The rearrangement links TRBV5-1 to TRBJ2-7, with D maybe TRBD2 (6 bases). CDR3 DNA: TGCGCCAGCAGCTTCCCAGCGGGTTTCCTGACCGAGCAGTACGTC. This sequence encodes CASSFPAGFLTEQYV.